A single T cell receptor (beta chain) is shown here with its context. The assay was immunoSEQ multiplex PCR, and TCRdb's table has in-frame clones only and misses some. The sample consists of about 74,000 clones, around 95% of them appearing once. This record comes from a study of technical replicates of blood from four donors. Germline CDR1 and CDR2: MNHEY and SMNVEV (reference sequence). The CDR3 sequence is 15 residues long. V was pared by 2 bases and J by 2 bases, with 11 bases between. Sequencing used T cells isolated from PBMCs. This rearrangement joins TRBV27 to TRBJ2-3, with a weak D call TRBD2 (5 bases). The clonotype comes from a human donor in good health. The CDR3 DNA follows: TGTGCCAGCAGTTTAAGGGCGGGTTACACAGATACGCAGTATTTT. It is translated as CASSLRAGYTDTQYF.